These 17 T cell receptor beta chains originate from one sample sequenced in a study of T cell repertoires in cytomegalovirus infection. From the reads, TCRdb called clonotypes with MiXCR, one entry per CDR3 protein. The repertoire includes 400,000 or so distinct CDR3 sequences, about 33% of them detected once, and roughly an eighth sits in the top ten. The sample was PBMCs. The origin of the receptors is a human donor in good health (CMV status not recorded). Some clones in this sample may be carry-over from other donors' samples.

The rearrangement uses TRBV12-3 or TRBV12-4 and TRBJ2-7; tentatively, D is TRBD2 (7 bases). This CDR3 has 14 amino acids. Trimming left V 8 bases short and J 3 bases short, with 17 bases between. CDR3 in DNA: TGTGCCAGCGGGTCTGGGGGGGGGCGCTACGAGCAGTACTTC. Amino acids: CASGSGGGRYEQYF.

The chain's CDR3 is CASSTRTGTTDTQYF. The CDR3 DNA reads TGTGCCAGCAGTACCCGGACAGGGACCACAGATACGCAGTATTTT. The chain is built from TRBV6-1 and TRBJ2-3; 8 nucleotides line up with TRBD1. The CDR3 contains 15 residues. V was clipped by 5 bases and J by 2 bases; unmatched bases: 6. The germline gives CDR1 MNHNS, CDR2 SASEGT.

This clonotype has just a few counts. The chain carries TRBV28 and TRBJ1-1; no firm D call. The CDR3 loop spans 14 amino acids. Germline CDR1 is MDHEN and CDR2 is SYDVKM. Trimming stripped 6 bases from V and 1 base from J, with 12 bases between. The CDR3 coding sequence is TGTGCCAGCAGAGGGCGACGGACGAACACTGAAGCTTTCTTT. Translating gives CASRGRRTNTEAFF.

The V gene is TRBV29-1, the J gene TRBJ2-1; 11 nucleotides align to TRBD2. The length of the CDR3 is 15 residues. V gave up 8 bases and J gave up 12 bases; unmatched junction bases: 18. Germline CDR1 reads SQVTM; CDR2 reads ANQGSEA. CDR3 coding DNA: TGCAGCCCCCGCCGAACTAGCGGGGGATCAGGGGGGCAGTTCTTC. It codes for CSPRRTSGGSGGQFF.

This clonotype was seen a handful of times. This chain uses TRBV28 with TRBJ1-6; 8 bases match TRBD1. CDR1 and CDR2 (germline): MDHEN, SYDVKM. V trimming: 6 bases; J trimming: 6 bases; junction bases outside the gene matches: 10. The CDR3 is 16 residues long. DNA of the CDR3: TGTGCCAGCAGCAGCCCCGGGACAGGCATTAATTCACCCCTCCACTTT. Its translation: CASSSPGTGINSPLHF.

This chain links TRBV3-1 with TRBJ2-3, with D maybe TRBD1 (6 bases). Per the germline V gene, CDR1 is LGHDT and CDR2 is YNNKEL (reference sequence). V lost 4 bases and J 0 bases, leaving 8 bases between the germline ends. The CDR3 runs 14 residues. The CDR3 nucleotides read TGTGCCAGCAGCCGACAGGCAAGCACAGATACGCAGTATTTT. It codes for CASSRQASTDTQYF.

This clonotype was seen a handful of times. In DNA form, the CDR3 reads TGTGCCAGCAGCCAAGCCCTGACAGCTTACTCCTACAATGAGCAGTTCTTC. Protein product: CASSQALTAYSYNEQFF. This chain joins TRBV14 and TRBJ2-1, with a possible D match to TRBD1 (5 bases). Between the trimmed V and J ends, which lost 1 base and 0 bases, there was a span of 13 bases. The CDR3 extends over 17 amino acids. CDR1 SGHDN and CDR2 FVKESK come from the germline V gene.

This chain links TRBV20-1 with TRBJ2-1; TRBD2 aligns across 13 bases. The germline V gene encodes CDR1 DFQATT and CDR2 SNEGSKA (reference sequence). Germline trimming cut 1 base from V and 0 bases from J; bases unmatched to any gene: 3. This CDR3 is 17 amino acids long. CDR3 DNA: TGCAGTGCTAGAGTACTAGCGGGGGGGCACTCCTACAATGAGCAGTTCTTC. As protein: CSARVLAGGHSYNEQFF.

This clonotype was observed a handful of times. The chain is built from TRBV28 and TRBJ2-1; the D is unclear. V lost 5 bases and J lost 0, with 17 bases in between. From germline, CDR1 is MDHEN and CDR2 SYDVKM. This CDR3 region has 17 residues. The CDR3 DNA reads TGTGCCAGCAGTCACGCCATCCAAAGGAGCTCCTACAATGAGCAGTTCTTC. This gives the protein CASSHAIQRSSYNEQFF.

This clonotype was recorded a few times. The CDR3 sequence: CASSILGSLEGPGPTEAFF. In DNA form, the CDR3 reads TGTGCCAGTAGTATACTGGGATCGTTAGAGGGGCCCGGCCCTACTGAAGCTTTCTTT. The rearrangement links TRBV19 to TRBJ1-1; D is perhaps TRBD1 (5 bases). The CDR3 has 19 amino acids. CDR1 is LNHDA, CDR2 SQIVND, per germline (reference sequence). Between the trimmed V and J ends, which lost 2 bases and 5 bases, there was a span of 27 bases.

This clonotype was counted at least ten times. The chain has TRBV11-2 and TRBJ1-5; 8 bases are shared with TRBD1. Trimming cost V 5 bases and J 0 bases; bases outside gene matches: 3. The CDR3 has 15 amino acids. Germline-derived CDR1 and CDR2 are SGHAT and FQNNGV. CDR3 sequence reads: CASSETGDSNQPQHF. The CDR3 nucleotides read TGTGCCAGCAGCGAGACAGGGGATAGCAATCAGCCCCAGCATTTT.

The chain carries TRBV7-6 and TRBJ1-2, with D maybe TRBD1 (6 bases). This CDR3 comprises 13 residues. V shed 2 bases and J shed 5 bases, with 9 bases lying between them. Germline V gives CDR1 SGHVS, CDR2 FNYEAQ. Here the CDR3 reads CASSLQGTYGYTF. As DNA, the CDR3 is TGTGCCAGCAGCTTACAGGGGACGTATGGCTACACCTTC.

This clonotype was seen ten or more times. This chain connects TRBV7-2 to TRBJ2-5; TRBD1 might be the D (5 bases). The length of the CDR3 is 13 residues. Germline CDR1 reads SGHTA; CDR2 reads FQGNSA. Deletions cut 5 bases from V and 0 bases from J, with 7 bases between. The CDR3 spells CASSRQYQETQYF. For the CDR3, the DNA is TGTGCCAGCAGCCGACAGTACCAAGAGACCCAGTACTTC.

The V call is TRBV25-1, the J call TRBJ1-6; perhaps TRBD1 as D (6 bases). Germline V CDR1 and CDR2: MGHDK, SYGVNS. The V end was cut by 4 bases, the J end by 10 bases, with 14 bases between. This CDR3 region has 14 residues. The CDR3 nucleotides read TGTGCCAGCAGTGGAGACAGGTTAGGATCACCCCTCCACTTT. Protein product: CASSGDRLGSPLHF. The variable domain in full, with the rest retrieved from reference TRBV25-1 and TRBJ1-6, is EADIYQTPRYLVIGTGKKITLECSQTMGHDKMYWYQQDPGMELHLIHYSYGVNSTEKGDLSSESTVSRIRTEHFPLTLESARPSHTSQYLCASSGDRLGSPLHFGNGTRLTVT.

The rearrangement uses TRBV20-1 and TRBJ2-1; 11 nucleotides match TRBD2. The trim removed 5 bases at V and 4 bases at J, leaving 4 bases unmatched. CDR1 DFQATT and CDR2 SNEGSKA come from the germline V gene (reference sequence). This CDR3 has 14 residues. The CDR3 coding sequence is TGCAGTGCTTTTAGCGGGGGGGGTTACAATGAGCAGTTCTTC. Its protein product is CSAFSGGGYNEQFF.

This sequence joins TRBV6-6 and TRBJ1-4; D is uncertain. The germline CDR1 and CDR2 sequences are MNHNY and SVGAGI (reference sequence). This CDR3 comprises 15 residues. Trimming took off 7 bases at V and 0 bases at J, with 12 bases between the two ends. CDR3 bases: TGTGCCAGCAACCCCCACGGAGCAACTAATGAAAAACTGTTTTTT. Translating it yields CASNPHGATNEKLFF.

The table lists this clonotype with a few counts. The CDR3 DNA sequence: TGTGCCAGCACTTTCCAGGGACAGGGTAAATTTTTTTCTGGAAACACCATATATTTT. As protein: CASTFQGQGKFFSGNTIYF. This chain links TRBV12-3 or TRBV12-4 with TRBJ1-3, with 9 bases fitting TRBD1. The trim removed 7 bases at V and 1 base at J, leaving 17 bases unmatched. CDR3 size: 19 residues.